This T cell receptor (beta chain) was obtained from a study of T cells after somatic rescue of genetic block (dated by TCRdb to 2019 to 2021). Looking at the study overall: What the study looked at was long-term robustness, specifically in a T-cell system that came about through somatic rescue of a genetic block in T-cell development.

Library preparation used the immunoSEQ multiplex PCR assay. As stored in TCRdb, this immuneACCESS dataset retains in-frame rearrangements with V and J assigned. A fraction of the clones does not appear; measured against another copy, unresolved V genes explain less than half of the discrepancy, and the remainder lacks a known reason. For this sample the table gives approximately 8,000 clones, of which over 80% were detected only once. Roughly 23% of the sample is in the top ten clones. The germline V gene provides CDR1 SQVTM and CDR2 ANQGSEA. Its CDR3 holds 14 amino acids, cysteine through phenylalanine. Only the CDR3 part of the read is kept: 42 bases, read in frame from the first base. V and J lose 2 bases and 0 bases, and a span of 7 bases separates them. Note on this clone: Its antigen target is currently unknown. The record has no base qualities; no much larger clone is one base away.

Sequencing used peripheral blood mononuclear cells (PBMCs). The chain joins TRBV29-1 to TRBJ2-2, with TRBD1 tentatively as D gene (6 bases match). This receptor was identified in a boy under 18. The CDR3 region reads CSVEWDTNTGELFF. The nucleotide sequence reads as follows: TGCAGCGTTGAATGGGACACGAACACCGGGGAGCTGTTTTTT.